The source of this TCR beta chain is a study of T-cell reconstitution after alpha-beta-depleted transplantation in children. Unique molecular identifiers were used in preparing the TCRbeta library. Via MiXCR, TCRdb re-called the PCR reads, giving one row per CDR3 protein. Of approximately 510,000 distinct CDR3 sequences in the sample, around 20% were seen once. This clonotype was observed a few times. The V and J ends lost 8 bases and 7 bases, in that order; junction bases with no gene match: 15. From germline, CDR1 is SNHLY and CDR2 FYNNEI. CDR3 size: 15 residues. The TCR was taken from a human donor who donated a stem cell graft to a child with acute lymphoblastic leukemia. The J gene is TRBJ1-2, the V gene TRBV2, with 8 bases that match TRBD1. The material was PBMCs from the stem cell graft donor, obtained from the stem cell graft. CDR3 region: CASVRGRQGTGGYTF. The CDR3 nucleotides are TGTGCCAGCGTCCGAGGGAGACAGGGGACGGGTGGCTACACCTTC.